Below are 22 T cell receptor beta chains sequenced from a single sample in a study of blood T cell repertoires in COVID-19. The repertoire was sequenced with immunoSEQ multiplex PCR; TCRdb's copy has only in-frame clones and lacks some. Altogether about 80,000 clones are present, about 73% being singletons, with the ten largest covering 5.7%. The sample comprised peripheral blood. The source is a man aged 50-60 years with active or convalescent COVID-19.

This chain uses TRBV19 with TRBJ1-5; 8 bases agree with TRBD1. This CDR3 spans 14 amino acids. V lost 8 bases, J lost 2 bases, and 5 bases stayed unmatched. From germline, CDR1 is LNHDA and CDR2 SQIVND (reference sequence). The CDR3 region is CASSGTGRNQPQHF. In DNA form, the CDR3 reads TGTGCCAGTTCCGGGACAGGACGCAATCAGCCCCAGCATTTT.

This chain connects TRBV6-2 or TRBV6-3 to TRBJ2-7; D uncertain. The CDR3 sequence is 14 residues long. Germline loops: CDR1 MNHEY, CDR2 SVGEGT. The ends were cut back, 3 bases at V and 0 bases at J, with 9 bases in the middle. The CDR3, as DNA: TGTGCCAGCAGTTATCTGCAGGCCTCCTACGAGCAGTACTTC. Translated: CASSYLQASYEQYF.

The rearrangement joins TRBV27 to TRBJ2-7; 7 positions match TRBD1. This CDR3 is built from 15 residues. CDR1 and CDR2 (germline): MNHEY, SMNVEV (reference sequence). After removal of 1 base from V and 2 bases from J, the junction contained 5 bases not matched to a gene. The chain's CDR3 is CASSLLGGNAYEQYF. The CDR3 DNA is TGTGCCAGCAGTTTATTAGGGGGCAACGCCTACGAGCAGTACTTC.

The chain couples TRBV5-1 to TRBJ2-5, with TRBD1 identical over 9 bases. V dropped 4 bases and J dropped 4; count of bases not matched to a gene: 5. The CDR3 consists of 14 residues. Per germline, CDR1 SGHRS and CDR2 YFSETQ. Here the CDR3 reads CASSGGQGGETQYF. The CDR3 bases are TGCGCCAGCAGCGGGGGACAGGGTGGAGAGACCCAGTACTTC.

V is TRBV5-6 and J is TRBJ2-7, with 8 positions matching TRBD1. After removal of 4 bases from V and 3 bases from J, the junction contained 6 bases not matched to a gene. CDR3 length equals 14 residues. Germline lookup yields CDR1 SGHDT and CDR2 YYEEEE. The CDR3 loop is CASSAGQGYYEQYF. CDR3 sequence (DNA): TGTGCCAGCAGCGCCGGACAGGGATACTACGAGCAGTACTTC.

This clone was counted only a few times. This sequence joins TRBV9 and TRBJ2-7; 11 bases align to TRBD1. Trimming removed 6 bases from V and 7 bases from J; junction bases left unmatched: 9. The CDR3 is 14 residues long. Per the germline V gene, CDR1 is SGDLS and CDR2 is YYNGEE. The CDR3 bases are TGTGCCAGCAAGAGCGGGACAGGGGGTGAGGAGCAGTACTTC. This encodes CASKSGTGGEEQYF.

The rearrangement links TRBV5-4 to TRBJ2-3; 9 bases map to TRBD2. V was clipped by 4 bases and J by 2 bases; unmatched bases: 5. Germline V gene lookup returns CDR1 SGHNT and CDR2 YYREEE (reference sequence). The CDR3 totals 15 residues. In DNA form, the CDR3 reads TGTGCCAGCAGCGATGGACTAGCGATCACAGATACGCAGTATTTT. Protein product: CASSDGLAITDTQYF.

Here the CDR3 DNA reads TGTGCCAGCAGCTCACCCGGGACTAGCGGGGGGGCCGCCTACAATGAGCAGTTCTTC. The encoded protein is CASSSPGTSGGAAYNEQFF. The rearrangement uses TRBV7-2 and TRBJ2-1; 16 positions match TRBD2. The CDR3 has 19 residues. The V and J ends lost 4 bases and 2 bases, in that order; junction bases with no gene match: 8. Germline CDR1 SGHTA, CDR2 FQGNSA.

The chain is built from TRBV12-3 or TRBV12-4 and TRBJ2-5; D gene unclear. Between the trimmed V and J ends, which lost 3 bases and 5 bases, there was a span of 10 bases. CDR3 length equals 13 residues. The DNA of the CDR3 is TGTGCCAGCAGTTTCCTTGCCGGGGAGACCCAGTACTTC. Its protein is CASSFLAGETQYF.

CDR3 region: CASSYRGPAEGYTF. In DNA, the CDR3 is TGTGCCAGCAGTTACAGGGGCCCAGCTGAAGGCTACACCTTC. The chain carries TRBV27 and TRBJ1-2, with 7 nucleotides matching TRBD1. The germline gives CDR1 MNHEY, CDR2 SMNVEV (reference sequence). This CDR3 comprises 14 residues. After removal of 4 bases from V and 8 bases from J, the junction contained 10 bases not matched to a gene.

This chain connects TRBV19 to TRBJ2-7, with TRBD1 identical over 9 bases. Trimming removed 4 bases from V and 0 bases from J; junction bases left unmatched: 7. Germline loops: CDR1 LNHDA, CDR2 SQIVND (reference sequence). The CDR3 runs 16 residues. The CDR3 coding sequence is TGTGCCAGTAGTAACCCACGGGACAGGGACTCCTACGAGCAGTACTTC. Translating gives CASSNPRDRDSYEQYF.

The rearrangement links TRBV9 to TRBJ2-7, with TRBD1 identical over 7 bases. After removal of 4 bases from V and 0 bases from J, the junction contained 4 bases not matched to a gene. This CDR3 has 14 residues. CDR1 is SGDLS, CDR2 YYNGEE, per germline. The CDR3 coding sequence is TGTGCCAGCAGCCAGACAGGGTTCTCCTACGAGCAGTACTTC. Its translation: CASSQTGFSYEQYF.

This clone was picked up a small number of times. The CDR3 spells CASSQDLVAGNTQYF. The CDR3 nucleotides read TGTGCCAGCAGCCAAGATCTGGTAGCGGGGAATACGCAGTATTTT. The rearrangement uses TRBV3-1 (or the pseudogene TRBV3-2) and TRBJ2-3; 8 nucleotides match TRBD2. J was trimmed by 7 bases and V by 0 bases; bases with no gene match: 6. Germline assignment: CDR1 LGHDT and CDR2 YNNKEL (reference sequence). The CDR3 contains 15 residues.

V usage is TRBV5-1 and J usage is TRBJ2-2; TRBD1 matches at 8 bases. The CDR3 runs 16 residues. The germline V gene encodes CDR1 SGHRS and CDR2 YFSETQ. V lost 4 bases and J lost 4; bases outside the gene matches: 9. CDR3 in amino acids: CASSRTGPAGTGELFF. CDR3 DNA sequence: TGCGCCAGCAGCAGGACAGGGCCTGCGGGCACCGGGGAGCTGTTTTTT.

CDR3 sequence: CASSQQGSETQYF. The DNA for the CDR3 is TGTGCCAGCAGCCAACAGGGTTCGGAGACCCAGTACTTC. This chain uses TRBV3-1 (or the pseudogene TRBV3-2) with TRBJ2-5, with D possibly being TRBD1 (5 bases). Between the trimmed V and J ends, which lost 2 bases and 5 bases, there was a span of 9 bases. Germline CDR1 reads LGHDT; CDR2 reads YNNKEL (reference sequence). The CDR3 is 13 amino acids.

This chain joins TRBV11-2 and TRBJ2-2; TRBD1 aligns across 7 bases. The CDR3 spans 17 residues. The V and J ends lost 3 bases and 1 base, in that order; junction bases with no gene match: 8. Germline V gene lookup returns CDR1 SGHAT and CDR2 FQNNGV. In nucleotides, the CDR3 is TGTGCCAGCAGCTTCTACAGGGGTCCCGTGAACACCGGGGAGCTGTTTTTT. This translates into CASSFYRGPVNTGELFF.

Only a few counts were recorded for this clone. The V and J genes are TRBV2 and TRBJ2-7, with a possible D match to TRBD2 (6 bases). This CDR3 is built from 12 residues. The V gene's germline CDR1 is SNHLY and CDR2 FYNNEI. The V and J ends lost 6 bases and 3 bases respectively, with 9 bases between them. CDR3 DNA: TGTGCCAGCAGAGGAGGGTTCTACGAGCAGTACTTC. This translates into CASRGGFYEQYF.

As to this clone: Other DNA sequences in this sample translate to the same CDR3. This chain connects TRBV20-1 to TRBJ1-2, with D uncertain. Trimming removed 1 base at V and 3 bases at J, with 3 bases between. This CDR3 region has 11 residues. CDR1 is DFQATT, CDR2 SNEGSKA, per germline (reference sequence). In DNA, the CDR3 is TGCAGTGCTAGAGTCGACTATGGCTACACCTTC. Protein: CSARVDYGYTF.

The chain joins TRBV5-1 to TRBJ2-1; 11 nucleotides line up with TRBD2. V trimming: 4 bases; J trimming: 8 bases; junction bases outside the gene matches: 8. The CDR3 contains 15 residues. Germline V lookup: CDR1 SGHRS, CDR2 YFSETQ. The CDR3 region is CASSETSGVQDEQFF. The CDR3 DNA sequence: TGCGCCAGCAGCGAGACTAGCGGGGTTCAGGATGAGCAGTTCTTC.

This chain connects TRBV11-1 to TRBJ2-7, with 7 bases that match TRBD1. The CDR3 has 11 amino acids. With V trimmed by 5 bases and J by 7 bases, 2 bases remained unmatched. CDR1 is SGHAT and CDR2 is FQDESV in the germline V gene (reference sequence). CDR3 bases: TGTGCCAGCAGCCGACAGGGAGAGCAGTACTTC. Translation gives CASSRQGEQYF.

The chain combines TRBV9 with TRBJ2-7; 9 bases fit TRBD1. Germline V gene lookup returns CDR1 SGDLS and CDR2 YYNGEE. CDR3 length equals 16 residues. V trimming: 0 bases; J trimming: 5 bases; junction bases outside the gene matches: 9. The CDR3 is CASSVASGTGLDEQYF. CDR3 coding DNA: TGTGCCAGCAGCGTAGCTTCGGGGACAGGGCTGGACGAGCAGTACTTC.

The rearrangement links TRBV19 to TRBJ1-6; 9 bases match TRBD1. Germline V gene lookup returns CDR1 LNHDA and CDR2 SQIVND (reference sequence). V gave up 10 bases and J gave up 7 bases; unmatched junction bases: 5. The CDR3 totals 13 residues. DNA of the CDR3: TGTGCCACCCGGACAGGGGAAAATTCACCCCTCCACTTT. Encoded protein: CATRTGENSPLHF.